This is a list of T cell receptor beta chains from one sample in a study of T cell responses to AZD1222 COVID-19 vaccine. Measured with immunoSEQ multiplex PCR; TCRdb has only the in-frame clones, and not every one. The sample records 150,000 to 180,000 clones, under 95% being singletons. The sample here was peripheral blood, taken on day 0 of AZD1222 vaccination. These receptors were obtained from an adult in good health. CDR3s include the opening cysteine and the closing phenylalanine or tryptophan. D genes are given only for firm matches. Part of the rows lack a size; the others show once, few, many or a class for expanded clones.

TRBV19	TRBJ1-1	TRBD1	16	-	TGTGCCAGTAGTATGGGACAGGGGAGGATGAACACTGAAGCTTTCTTT	CASSMGQGRMNTEAFF
TRBV2	TRBJ1-6	TRBD1	14	-	TGTGCCAGCAGTGGGGGACAGGGGGTGAGTAACCTCCACTTT	CASSGGQGVSNLHF
TRBV5-1	TRBJ1-1	-	14	-	TGCGCCAGCAGCGCGGAGCGGTCAAACACTGAAGCTTTCTTT	CASSAERSNTEAFF
TRBV7-3	TRBJ1-1	-	13	-	TGTGCCAGCAGGCGGACCGTGGGCACTGAAGCTTTCTTT	CASRRTVGTEAFF
TRBV2	TRBJ1-1	-	14	once	TGTGCCAGCAGCCTAGACAGGTCCAACACTGAAGCTTTCTTT	CASSLDRSNTEAFF
TRBV11-2	TRBJ1-5	-	14	few	TGTGCCAGCAGCTTAGTAGGGGGTAGCCAGCCCCAGCATTTT	CASSLVGGSQPQHF
TRBV4-1	TRBJ1-2	TRBD1	17	-	TGCGCCAGCAGCCAAGAGGTGGACAGGGGGCAAGTCTATGGCTACACCTTC	CASSQEVDRGQVYGYTF
TRBV18	TRBJ1-2	-	13	-	TGTGCCAGCTCACCGAGACAGGAGGATGGCTACACCTTC	CASSPRQEDGYTF
TRBV4-1	TRBJ1-5	-	16	few	TGCGCCAGCAGCCCTAGACCGGACCCAGGGCTTCAGCCCCAGCATTTT	CASSPRPDPGLQPQHF
TRBV7-9	TRBJ1-1	-	16	-	TGTGCCGGGACCAACTTACCGGGACACAGGAACACTGAAGCTTTCTTT	CAGTNLPGHRNTEAFF
TRBV5-8	TRBJ2-5	TRBD1	16	-	TGTGCCAGCAGTTTAGGCCTACAGGGGGCAAGGGAGACCCAGTACTTC	CASSLGLQGARETQYF
TRBV6-1	TRBJ1-2	-	15	-	TGTGCCAGCAGGGAAGGACGAGCAATTAACTATGGCTACACCTTC	CASREGRAINYGYTF
TRBV2	TRBJ2-5	-	14	-	TGTGCCAGCAGTGCTAATCGGGACTCAGAGACCCAGTACTTC	CASSANRDSETQYF
TRBV19	TRBJ1-3	TRBD1	14	-	TGTGCCAGTAGTTGGAGGGGGCAAGGAAACACCATATATTTT	CASSWRGQGNTIYF
TRBV11-3	TRBJ2-7	TRBD2	17	-	TGTGCCAGCAGCTTAGACCTCGGGGGGACGGGGACCTACGAGCAGTACTTC	CASSLDLGGTGTYEQYF
TRBV6-5	TRBJ1-1	-	15	-	TGTGCCAGCAGTTACTCCTACGGGGGCGGCACTGAAGCTTTCTTT	CASSYSYGGGTEAFF
TRBV5-1	TRBJ1-1	TRBD1	17	-	TGCGCCAGCAGCTCCTCGACAGGGGGCCCTACGAACACTGAAGCTTTCTTT	CASSSSTGGPTNTEAFF
TRBV2	TRBJ2-7	TRBD1	15	-	TGTGCCAGCAGTCTCACGACAGGGGGGCTTTACGAGCAGTACTTC	CASSLTTGGLYEQYF
TRBV7-2	TRBJ2-3	-	14	-	TGTGCCAGCAGCTTATGGGGACCAACAGATACGCAGTATTTT	CASSLWGPTDTQYF
TRBV28	TRBJ1-5	-	14	-	TGTGCCAGCAGCCTGACAGTTAGCAATCAGCCCCAGCATTTT	CASSLTVSNQPQHF
TRBV7-9	TRBJ1-1	-	13	once	TGTGCCAGCAGCGTGACAGAGAACACTGAAGCTTTCTTT	CASSVTENTEAFF
TRBV19	TRBJ1-5	-	15	few	TGTGCCAGTACCGAGCTTGGGATACACAATCAGCCCCAGCATTTT	CASTELGIHNQPQHF
TRBV4-2	TRBJ1-2	-	14	once	TGTGCCAGCAGCCAAGCTGCAATTAACTATGGCTACACCTTC	CASSQAAINYGYTF
TRBV7-9	TRBJ1-2	-	14	-	TGTGCCAGCAGCTCCCTAAGGGGCAACTATGGCTACACCTTC	CASSSLRGNYGYTF
TRBV7-9	TRBJ1-5	-	14	-	TGTGCCAGCAGCGGTAAGGAACCTGATCAGCCCCAGCATTTT	CASSGKEPDQPQHF
TRBV30	TRBJ2-3	TRBD2	15	-	TGTGCCGCCCCAGGGGTAGCGGGGGGCACAGATACGCAGTATTTT	CAAPGVAGGTDTQYF
TRBV7-3	TRBJ2-4	-	13	-	TGTGCCAGCAGCTTAACGCAGAAAAACATTCAGTACTTC	CASSLTQKNIQYF
TRBV5-1	TRBJ1-2	-	14	-	TGCGCCAGCAGCAAGGGACAAGGGACCTATGGCTACACCTTC	CASSKGQGTYGYTF
TRBV6-5	TRBJ1-1	-	14	-	TGTGCCAGCAGCCCGACTGGTGGCGGAACTGAAGCTTTCTTT	CASSPTGGGTEAFF
TRBV4-1	TRBJ1-3	TRBD1	16	-	TGCGCCAGCAGCCCTGAGACAGGGGCAGATGGAAACACCATATATTTT	CASSPETGADGNTIYF